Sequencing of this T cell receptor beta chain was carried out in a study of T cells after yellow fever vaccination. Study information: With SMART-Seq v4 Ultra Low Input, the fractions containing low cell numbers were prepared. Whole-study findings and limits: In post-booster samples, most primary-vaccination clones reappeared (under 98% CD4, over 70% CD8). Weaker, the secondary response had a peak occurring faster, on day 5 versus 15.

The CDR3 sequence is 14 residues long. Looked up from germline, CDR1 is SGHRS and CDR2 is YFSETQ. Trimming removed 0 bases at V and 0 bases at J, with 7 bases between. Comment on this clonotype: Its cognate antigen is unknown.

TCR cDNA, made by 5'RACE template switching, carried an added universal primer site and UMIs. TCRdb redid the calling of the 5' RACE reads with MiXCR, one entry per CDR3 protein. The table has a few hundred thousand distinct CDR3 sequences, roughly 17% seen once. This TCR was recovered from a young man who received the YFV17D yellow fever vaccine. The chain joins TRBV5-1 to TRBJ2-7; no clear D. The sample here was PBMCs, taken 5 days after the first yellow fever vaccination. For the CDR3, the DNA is TGCGCCAGCAGCTTGGTGCTGAACTCCTACGAGCAGTACTTC. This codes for CASSLVLNSYEQYF.